This T cell receptor beta chain is from a study of OX40 agonist ivuxolimab in advanced cancers. Study-level background: Dose-escalation patients suffered from hepatocellular carcinoma, melanoma, renal cell or head and neck cancer. Patients were 82.7% male with ages about 23 to 90, mean approximately 58.

Some clones are missing from TCRdb's copy, which holds only in-frame ones; the method was immunoSEQ multiplex PCR. The table has some 50,000 clones, around 94% seen once. The germline V and J ends were trimmed by 0 bases and 2 bases, with 12 bases remaining between them. The CDR3 runs 16 residues. Germline V CDR1 and CDR2: SGHKS, YYEKEE (reference sequence). V and J are TRBV5-5 and TRBJ2-1, with D uncertain. The sample here was CD4+ or CD8+ T cells sorted from blood, taken in a trial of the OX40 agonist ivuxolimab. The clonotype originates from an adult with an advanced solid tumor such as melanoma, head and neck, liver or kidney cancer. In DNA form, the CDR3 reads TGTGCCAGCAGCTTGGGGAGTAGCACCGCCTACAATGAGCAGTTCTTC. Translating gives CASSLGSSTAYNEQFF.